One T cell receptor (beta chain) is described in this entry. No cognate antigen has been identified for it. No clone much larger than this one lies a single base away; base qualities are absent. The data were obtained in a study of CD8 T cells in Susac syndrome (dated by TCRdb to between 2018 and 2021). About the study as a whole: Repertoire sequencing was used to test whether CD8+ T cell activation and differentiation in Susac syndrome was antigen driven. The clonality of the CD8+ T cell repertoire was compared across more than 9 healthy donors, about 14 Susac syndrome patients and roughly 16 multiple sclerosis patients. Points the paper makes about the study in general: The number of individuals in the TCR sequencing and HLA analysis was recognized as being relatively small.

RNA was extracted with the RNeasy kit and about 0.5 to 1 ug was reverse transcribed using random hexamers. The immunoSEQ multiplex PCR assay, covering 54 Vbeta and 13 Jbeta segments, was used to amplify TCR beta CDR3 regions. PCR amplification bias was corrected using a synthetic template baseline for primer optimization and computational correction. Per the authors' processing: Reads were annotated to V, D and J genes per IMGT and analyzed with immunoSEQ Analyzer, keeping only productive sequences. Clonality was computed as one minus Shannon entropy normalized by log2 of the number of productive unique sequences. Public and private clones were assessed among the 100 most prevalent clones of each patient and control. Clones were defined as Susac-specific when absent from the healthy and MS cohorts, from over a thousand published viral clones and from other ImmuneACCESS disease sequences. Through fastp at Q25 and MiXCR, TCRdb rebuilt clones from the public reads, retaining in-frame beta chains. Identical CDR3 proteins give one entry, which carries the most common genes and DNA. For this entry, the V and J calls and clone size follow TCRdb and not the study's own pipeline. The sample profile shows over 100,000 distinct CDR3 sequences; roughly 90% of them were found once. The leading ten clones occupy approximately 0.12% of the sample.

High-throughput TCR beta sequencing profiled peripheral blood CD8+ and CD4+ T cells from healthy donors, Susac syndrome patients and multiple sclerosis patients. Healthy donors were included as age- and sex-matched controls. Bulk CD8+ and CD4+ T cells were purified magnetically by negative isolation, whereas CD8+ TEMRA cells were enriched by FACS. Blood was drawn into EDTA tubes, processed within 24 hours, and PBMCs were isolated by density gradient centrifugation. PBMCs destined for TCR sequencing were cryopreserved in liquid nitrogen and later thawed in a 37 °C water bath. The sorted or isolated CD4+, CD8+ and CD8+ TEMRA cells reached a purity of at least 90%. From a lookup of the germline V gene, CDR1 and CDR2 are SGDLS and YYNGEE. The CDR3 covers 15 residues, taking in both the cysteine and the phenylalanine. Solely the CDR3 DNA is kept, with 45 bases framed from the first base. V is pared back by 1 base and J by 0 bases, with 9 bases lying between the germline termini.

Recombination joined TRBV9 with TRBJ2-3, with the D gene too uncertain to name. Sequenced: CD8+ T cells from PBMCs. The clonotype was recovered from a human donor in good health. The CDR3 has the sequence CASSVLGRSTDTQYF. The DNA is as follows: TGTGCCAGCAGCGTACTCGGCCGGAGCACAGATACGCAGTATTTT. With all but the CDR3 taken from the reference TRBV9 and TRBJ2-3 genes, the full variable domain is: DSGVTQTPKHLITATGQRVTLRCSPRSGDLSVYWYQQSLDQGLQFLIQYYNGEERAKGNILERFSAQQFPDLHSELNLSSLELGDSALYFCASSVLGRSTDTQYFGPGTRLTVL.